The T cell receptor beta chain described here comes from a study of metastatic and nonmetastatic thyroid tumors. Study in general: Samples came from malignant and benign thyroid patients, and repertoires were compared across blood and tumor or nodule tissue.

This clone was found a few times. Its specificity is unknown. All patients reached thyroid surgery having received no treatment beforehand. Findings of the study overall: Across blood and tumor, TCR beta diversity in malignant thyroid tumors was reportedly significantly higher than in benign nodules.

As handled by the study authors: The study took CDR3 differences across clinicopathological groups and made a distant-metastasis classifier for papillary thyroid cancer from them. With MiXCR, TCRdb reprocessed the PCR reads. The V and J calls follow TCRdb's processing rather than the paper's. This table holds tens of thousands of clones, about 16% found once. The germline CDR1 and CDR2 sequences are MNHNY and SVGAGI (reference sequence). Trimming removed 3 bases from V and 3 bases from J; junction bases left unmatched: 5. This CDR3 is 16 amino acids long. The chain has TRBV6-6 and TRBJ1-6; TRBD1 aligns across 7 bases. The sequencing sample was made of blood. The sequence was collected from a female donor with papillary thyroid cancer or a benign thyroid nodule (not recorded which). Some clones in this sample may be carry-over from other donors' samples. The CDR3 nucleotides read TGTGCCAGCAGTTATCGGGGACAGTACTATAATTCACCCCTCCACTTT. Translation gives CASSYRGQYYNSPLHF.